These 30 T cell receptor beta chains came from one sample sequenced in a study. TCRdb analysed the RT-PCR reads with MiXCR anew, one entry per CDR3 protein. The data contain about 700,000 distinct CDR3 sequences, 13% to 15% of them singletons. The sample was memory CD4+ T cells from blood. The origin of the receptors is a female donor in good health, serving as a healthy control.

The genes are TRBV7-6 and TRBJ1-6; D unresolved. The germline V gene has CDR1 SGHVS and CDR2 FNYEAQ. The germline V and J ends were trimmed by 1 base and 7 bases, with 11 bases remaining between them. The CDR3 consists of 15 residues. The chain's CDR3 is CASSLESVANSPLHF. CDR3 in DNA: TGTGCCAGCAGCTTAGAGAGCGTAGCGAATTCACCCCTCCACTTT.

The chain has TRBV18 and TRBJ1-1; D call uncertain. The germline V gene encodes CDR1 KGHSH and CDR2 LQKENI. There are 13 residues in the CDR3. V was cut by 4 bases and J by 3 bases, with 9 bases left in between. In nucleotides, the CDR3 is TGTGCCAGCTCACGCCGAATCGACACTGAAGCTTTCTTT. Protein sequence: CASSRRIDTEAFF.

The chain has TRBV15 and TRBJ1-2; D gene uncertain. Germline values: CDR1 LNHNV, CDR2 YYDKDF (reference sequence). The CDR3 length is 15 residues. Trimming removed 0 bases from V and 1 base from J, with 9 bases in between. The CDR3 loop is CATSRDFNYNYGYTF. As DNA, the CDR3 is TGTGCCACCAGCAGAGATTTTAACTATAACTATGGCTACACCTTC.

This clonotype was observed at least ten times. The chain uses TRBV7-9 and TRBJ2-5, with D possibly being TRBD2 (6 bases). Looked up from germline, CDR1 is SEHNR and CDR2 is FQNEAQ (reference sequence). The CDR3 extends over 14 amino acids. The V end lost 3 bases, the J end lost 5 bases, and 13 bases lay between the germline ends. CDR3 protein: CASSFPTSGETQYF. DNA of the CDR3: TGTGCCAGCAGCTTCCCGACTAGTGGTGAGACCCAGTACTTC.

This clonotype appeared a few times. V and J are TRBV7-8 and TRBJ2-7, with D possibly TRBD2 on 5 matching bases. The germline V and J ends were trimmed by 2 bases and 0 bases, with 14 bases remaining between them. CDR3 size: 16 residues. Germline V gene data show CDR1 as SGHVS and CDR2 as FQNEAQ. This chain's CDR3 is CASSLTLLASSYEQYF. CDR3 sequence (DNA): TGTGCCAGCAGCTTAACTCTCTTAGCGTCCTCCTACGAGCAGTACTTC.

This clonotype occurred a few times. The chain uses TRBV7-2 and TRBJ2-7; the match to TRBD2 covers 8 bases. Germline values: CDR1 SGHTA, CDR2 FQGNSA. CDR3 size: 17 residues. The trim removed 0 bases at V and 0 bases at J, leaving 7 bases unmatched. This CDR3 reads CASSLASSGVSSYEQYF. CDR3 sequence (DNA): TGTGCCAGCAGCTTAGCCAGTAGCGGGGTGAGCTCCTACGAGCAGTACTTC.

The chain links TRBV27 to TRBJ2-1, with 9 bases lining up with TRBD2. CDR3 size: 17 residues. Germline lookup yields CDR1 MNHEY and CDR2 SMNVEV (reference sequence). The V and J ends lost 5 bases and 0 bases, in that order; junction bases with no gene match: 8. CDR3 nucleotide sequence: TGTGCCAGCAGTAACCGACTAGCGGTAAGCTCCTACAATGAGCAGTTCTTC. Residues: CASSNRLAVSSYNEQFF.

The chain has TRBV28 and TRBJ2-3; D uncertain. Germline values: CDR1 MDHEN, CDR2 SYDVKM. V was trimmed by 7 bases and J by 1 base, leaving 15 bases between them. The CDR3 is 15 residues long. In DNA form, the CDR3 reads TGTGCCAGCAAGGGCGGTAACTGGGGCACAGATACGCAGTATTTT. It is translated as CASKGGNWGTDTQYF.

The V and J genes are TRBV5-1 and TRBJ1-4; 8 nucleotides agree with TRBD1. This CDR3 spans 16 amino acids. The V gene end was trimmed by 1 base and the J gene end by 5 bases; junction bases not matched to a gene: 7. Germline V gene data show CDR1 as SGHRS and CDR2 as YFSETQ. In nucleotides, the CDR3 is TGCGCCAGCAGCTTGCTCCTGACAGGGGTGAATGAAAAACTGTTTTTT. Amino acids: CASSLLLTGVNEKLFF.

This clonotype was picked up a small number of times. This chain connects TRBV6-5 to TRBJ2-1, with 10 bases identical to TRBD2. The CDR3 runs to 15 residues. J was trimmed by 7 bases and V by 8 bases; bases with no gene match: 11. Germline CDR1 MNHEY, CDR2 SVGAGI. The DNA for the CDR3 is TGTGCCAGCGGATCTAGCGGGAGTTTACAGAATGAGCAGTTCTTC. Translated, it gives CASGSSGSLQNEQFF.

The chain has TRBV18 and TRBJ1-2; 7 nucleotides align to TRBD1. There are 15 residues in the CDR3. From germline, CDR1 is KGHSH and CDR2 LQKENI. The trim removed 6 bases at V and 2 bases at J, leaving 9 bases unmatched. As DNA, the CDR3 is TGTGCCAGCTCCCCTGGACAGGCATTGAACTATGGCTACACCTTC. Translating it yields CASSPGQALNYGYTF.

The V and J genes are TRBV30 and TRBJ2-5, with 10 bases fitting TRBD1. The CDR3 runs 13 residues. Looked up from germline, CDR1 is GTSNPN and CDR2 is SVGIG (reference sequence). The V and J ends lost 6 bases and 5 bases, in that order; junction bases with no gene match: 6. CDR3 loop: CACDRGRRETQYF. The CDR3 DNA is TGTGCCTGTGACAGGGGGCGCCGGGAGACCCAGTACTTC.

The chain uses TRBV20-1 and TRBJ1-6; 7 bases agree with TRBD1. The CDR3 sequence is 15 residues long. Germline trimming cut 0 bases from V and 10 bases from J; bases unmatched to any gene: 9. Germline CDR1 is DFQATT and CDR2 is SNEGSKA (reference sequence). CDR3 amino acids: CSARDRLTGDSPLHF. In nucleotides, the CDR3 is TGCAGTGCTAGAGATCGTTTAACAGGGGACTCACCCCTCCACTTT.

The rearrangement joins TRBV7-2 to TRBJ2-5, with 9 bases fitting TRBD2. V trimming: 8 bases; J trimming: 4 bases; junction bases outside the gene matches: 8. Germline-derived CDR1 and CDR2 are SGHTA and FQGNSA. The CDR3 covers 14 residues. The CDR3 DNA reads TGTGCCAGCTCTGGGACTAGCAGGGGAGAGACCCAGTACTTC. Its protein product is CASSGTSRGETQYF.

V usage is TRBV12-3 or TRBV12-4 and J usage is TRBJ2-7; TRBD1 aligns across 9 bases. The trim removed 6 bases at V and 5 bases at J, leaving 8 bases unmatched. The CDR3 covers 14 residues. Here the CDR3 reads CASRNRQGGNEQYF. The CDR3 DNA sequence: TGTGCCAGCAGAAATCGACAGGGGGGCAACGAGCAGTACTTC.

The table lists this clonotype with a count of one. The chain uses TRBV5-1 and TRBJ2-1; 10 bases fit TRBD2. The germline V gene encodes CDR1 SGHRS and CDR2 YFSETQ. The CDR3 covers 16 residues. V shed 4 bases and J 7 bases; nucleotides not matched to a gene: 11. The CDR3 DNA sequence: TGCGCCAGCAGCGGGGGCAGCGGGGGGGGACGGAATGAGCAGTTCTTC. It codes for CASSGGSGGGRNEQFF.

The V gene is TRBV5-5, the J gene TRBJ2-5; D ambiguous. Trimming pared 0 bases from V and 4 bases from J, leaving 7 bases between. The CDR3 covers 13 residues. The V gene's germline CDR1 is SGHKS and CDR2 YYEKEE (reference sequence). CDR3 protein: CASSLGYPETQYF. Here the CDR3 DNA reads TGTGCCAGCAGCTTGGGGTACCCAGAGACCCAGTACTTC.

This chain connects TRBV20-1 to TRBJ2-7; 7 bases fit TRBD2. This CDR3 has 13 residues. The trim removed 6 bases at V and 2 bases at J, leaving 7 bases unmatched. Germline loops: CDR1 DFQATT, CDR2 SNEGSKA (reference sequence). The CDR3 protein is CSAPDGGAYEQYF. CDR3 coding DNA: TGCAGTGCCCCGGATGGGGGGGCCTACGAGCAGTACTTC.

This clonotype occurred many times. The chain joins TRBV20-1 to TRBJ2-3; D is unresolved. V lost 6 bases, J lost 1 base, and 11 bases lay in between. CDR1 is DFQATT and CDR2 is SNEGSKA in the germline V gene (reference sequence). The CDR3 totals 13 residues. The CDR3: CSATIGRTDTQYF. The CDR3 bases are TGCAGTGCCACAATCGGGCGCACAGATACGCAGTATTTT.

This chain joins TRBV7-2 and TRBJ2-1; D may match TRBD1 or TRBD2 (6 bases each). The CDR3 totals 13 residues. Looked up from germline, CDR1 is SGHTA and CDR2 is FQGNSA. Trimming took off 4 bases at V and 15 bases at J, with 19 bases between the two ends. The CDR3 coding sequence is TGTGCCAGCAGCTCGATTAGAGGGGGGAGCTGGTTCTTC. Protein sequence: CASSSIRGGSWFF.

The rearrangement links TRBV5-1 to TRBJ1-1; TRBD1 is a possible D gene (5 bases). V was trimmed by 6 bases and J by 0 bases, leaving 9 bases between them. From germline, CDR1 is SGHRS and CDR2 YFSETQ. The CDR3 consists of 13 residues. The CDR3 region is CASTGTLNTEAFF. The CDR3 DNA sequence: TGCGCCAGCACAGGGACCTTGAACACTGAAGCTTTCTTT.

This clonotype came up a few times. The V gene is TRBV3-1, the J gene TRBJ1-4; possibly TRBD1 for D (5 bases). From germline, CDR1 is LGHDT and CDR2 YNNKEL (reference sequence). This CDR3 has 14 amino acids. V lost 3 bases and J 7 bases, leaving 12 bases between the germline ends. The CDR3 sequence is CASSQGAGPEKLFF. Here the CDR3 DNA reads TGTGCCAGCAGCCAGGGTGCAGGGCCTGAAAAACTGTTTTTT.

V is TRBV10-3 and J is TRBJ1-1; D is unresolved. The ends were cut back, 3 bases at V and 0 bases at J, with 11 bases in the middle. Germline V gene lookup returns CDR1 ENHRY and CDR2 SYGVKD. The CDR3 length is 15 residues. This chain's CDR3 is CAISDMPPMNTEAFF. In DNA form, the CDR3 reads TGTGCCATCAGTGATATGCCACCCATGAACACTGAAGCTTTCTTT.

This clonotype was observed at least ten times. The chain links TRBV7-2 to TRBJ2-1; 10 nucleotides match TRBD2. Germline trimming cut 4 bases from V and 8 bases from J; bases unmatched to any gene: 8. Germline loops: CDR1 SGHTA, CDR2 FQGNSA. The length of the CDR3 is 15 residues. CDR3 sequence (DNA): TGTGCCAGCAGCTACACTAGCGGGATTGTTGATGAGCAGTTCTTC. This gives the protein CASSYTSGIVDEQFF.

The sample holds many counts of this clonotype. The chain has TRBV27 and TRBJ1-5; TRBD1 might be the D (5 bases). Germline CDR1 is MNHEY and CDR2 is SMNVEV (reference sequence). This CDR3 contains 13 residues. The V end lost 5 bases, the J end lost 9 bases, and 14 bases lay between the germline ends. In DNA form, the CDR3 reads TGTGCCAGCAGTGCCCAGGGCCTCGTGCCCCAGCATTTT. Translation gives CASSAQGLVPQHF.

The chain uses TRBV5-1 and TRBJ2-7; D not certain. The CDR3 extends over 13 amino acids. V was cut by 7 bases and J by 6 bases, with 17 bases left in between. Germline V gene data show CDR1 as SGHRS and CDR2 as YFSETQ. This CDR3 reads CASAGGEWGEQYF. The CDR3 DNA reads as TGCGCCAGCGCCGGCGGTGAGTGGGGCGAGCAGTACTTC.

The chain couples TRBV2 to TRBJ2-1, with D possibly being TRBD2 (6 bases). CDR1 and CDR2 (germline): SNHLY, FYNNEI. The germline V and J ends were trimmed by 8 bases and 2 bases, with 13 bases remaining between them. CDR3 length equals 14 residues. CDR3 protein: CASCWGDAYNEQFF. The CDR3 DNA follows: TGTGCCAGCTGTTGGGGGGACGCCTACAATGAGCAGTTCTTC.

The J gene is TRBJ2-3, the V gene TRBV7-2; a weak D match, TRBD1 (6 bases). Trimming left V 5 bases short and J 3 bases short, with 18 bases between. Germline loops: CDR1 SGHTA, CDR2 FQGNSA. The CDR3 totals 16 residues. CDR3 amino acids: CASSPSAAGTTDTQYF. The CDR3 DNA follows: TGTGCCAGCAGCCCCTCTGCGGCAGGGACAACAGATACGCAGTATTTT.

The chain is built from TRBV7-2 and TRBJ1-4; no clear D. The germline V and J ends were trimmed by 0 bases and 7 bases, with 6 bases remaining between them. CDR1 is SGHTA and CDR2 is FQGNSA in the germline V gene. There are 13 residues in the CDR3. CDR3 bases: TGTGCCAGCAGCTTAGCGCATGGTGAAAAACTGTTTTTT. Its protein is CASSLAHGEKLFF.

V usage is TRBV12-3 or TRBV12-4 and J usage is TRBJ2-5; TRBD2 matches 13 bases. V was clipped by 7 bases and J by 5 bases; unmatched bases: 7. CDR3 length: 15 residues. DNA of the CDR3: TGTGCCAGCACCTGGACTAGCGGGAGTCGGGAGACCCAGTACTTC. It yields the protein CASTWTSGSRETQYF.